This T cell receptor (beta chain) is from a study of shared clonotypes between healthy human individuals. CDR3 length equals 15 residues. Looked up from germline, CDR1 is SGHAT and CDR2 is FQNNGV. V was clipped by 6 bases and J by 5 bases, with 20 bases between them. This table comes from immunoSEQ multiplex PCR, and its TCRdb copy is limited to in-frame clones, with some not included. The sample lists hundreds of thousands of clones, approximately 96% occurring once. CD45RO-negative, CCR7-selected cells formed the naive CD8 fraction, which excluded terminally differentiated effector memory CD45RA+ cells.

Specimen: naive CD8+ T cells sorted from blood. The origin of this receptor is a man in his thirties or forties in good health. The chain joins TRBV11-2 to TRBJ2-7; D may be TRBD1 or TRBD2 (6 bases each). This CDR3 is CASRGLQGGLNEQYF. DNA for the CDR3: TGTGCCAGCAGAGGTCTCCAAGGGGGGCTAAACGAGCAGTACTTC. The variable domain in full, completed from reference TRBV11-2 and TRBJ2-7, reads EAGVAQSPRYKIIEKRQSVAFWCNPISGHATLYWYQQILGQGPKLLIQFQNNGVVDDSQLPKDRFSAERLKGVDSTLKIQPAKLEDSAVYLCASRGLQGGLNEQYFGPGTRLTVT.